Shown below are 8 T cell receptor beta chains from a single sample sequenced in a study of cytomegalovirus exposure and HLA in healthy donors (dated by TCRdb to about 2017). The library was obtained by the immunoSEQ multiplex PCR assay. For the multiplex PCR, a mixture combining 60 forward primers for TCR Vbeta segments and 13 reverse primers for TCR Jbeta segments was used. In TCRdb, the immuneACCESS table is reduced to in-frame sequences with V and J assigned. These tables do not hold every clone; where another copy was compared, an unresolved V gene accounts for under half, and the others remain unexplained. Within this sample are about 130,000 clones, with 60% to 80% of them counted one time only. Approximately 2% of the sample goes to the ten largest clones. Specimen: PBMCs. The source of these receptors is a man aged 25 to 40 in good health and CMV-seronegative.

The chain links TRBV27 to TRBJ2-2; 14 nucleotides align to TRBD2. After removal of 7 bases from V and 3 bases from J, the junction contained 13 bases not matched to a gene. The CDR3 spans 19 residues. In germline, CDR1 is MNHEY, CDR2 SMNVEV (reference sequence). The CDR3 is CASKIKTSGRALYTGELFF. DNA of the CDR3: TGTGCCAGCAAAATAAAGACTAGCGGGAGGGCCCTGTACACCGGGGAGCTGTTTTTT.

V is TRBV11-3 and J is TRBJ2-2, with D tentatively TRBD1 (6 bases). CDR3 length: 16 amino acids. CDR1 is SGHNT, CDR2 YENEEA, per germline. V was cut by 0 bases and J by 4 bases, with 12 bases left in between. The CDR3 loop reads CASSLEGALTTGELFF. The CDR3 DNA reads as TGTGCCAGCAGCTTAGAGGGGGCTCTGACCACCGGGGAGCTGTTTTTT.

The chain has TRBV7-8 and TRBJ2-2, with TRBD2 matching 9 bases. This CDR3 spans 17 amino acids. CDR1 and CDR2 from the germline V gene are SGHVS and FQNEAQ. The junction had 8 bases not matched to a gene; V was cut back by 0 bases and J by 6 bases. The CDR3 loop is CASSLAAGGRLAGELFF. The DNA for the CDR3 is TGTGCCAGCAGCTTAGCGGCGGGAGGGCGCTTGGCCGGGGAGCTGTTTTTT. The variable domain in full, with the rest retrieved from reference TRBV7-8 and TRBJ2-2, is GAGVSQSPRYKVAKRGQDVALRCDPISGHVSLFWYQQALGQGPEFLTYFQNEAQLDKSGLPSDRFFAERPEGSVSTLKIQRTQQEDSAVYLCASSLAAGGRLAGELFFGEGSRLTVL.

The chain recombines TRBV28 with TRBJ2-1; 7 nucleotides align to TRBD2. This CDR3 has 15 residues. Unmatched junction bases numbered 8, after V lost 0 bases and J lost 9 bases. From germline, CDR1 is MDHEN and CDR2 SYDVKM. The CDR3 sequence: CASSLWLAGALEQFF. The DNA for the CDR3 is TGTGCCAGCAGTTTATGGCTTGCGGGAGCTCTTGAGCAGTTCTTC.

V usage is TRBV29-1 and J usage is TRBJ2-7; 8 positions match TRBD1. The junction had 8 bases not matched to a gene; V was cut back by 3 bases and J by 4 bases. CDR1 and CDR2 from the germline V gene are SQVTM and ANQGSEA. The CDR3 runs to 14 residues. This CDR3 reads CSVDEGQGGYEQYF. The CDR3 DNA follows: TGCAGCGTTGACGAAGGACAGGGAGGTTACGAGCAGTACTTC.

The chain employs TRBV29-1 and TRBJ2-3; 7 bases map to TRBD2. The CDR3 consists of 15 residues. The V and J ends lost 2 bases and 5 bases, in that order; junction bases with no gene match: 10. Per germline, CDR1 SQVTM and CDR2 ANQGSEA. In DNA, the CDR3 is TGCAGCGTTGAACTTATGGCGGGAGCGGGAGATACGCAGTATTTT. It specifies CSVELMAGAGDTQYF.

This clone was recorded once. This rearrangement joins TRBV6-5 to TRBJ2-7, with TRBD2 matching 10 bases. Germline CDR1 is MNHEY and CDR2 is SVGAGI. This CDR3 has 14 residues. J gave up 0 bases and V 5 bases, and 1 base lay outside the gene matches. The CDR3 DNA follows: TGTGCCAGCAGTGGGACTAGCGCCTCCTACGAGCAGTACTTC. It specifies CASSGTSASYEQYF.

This clone was seen once. The chain is built from TRBV6-6 and TRBJ2-3; 10 bases match TRBD1. Trimming took 6 bases from V and 3 from J; bases not matched to a gene: 3. The CDR3 runs 14 residues. In germline, CDR1 is MNHNY, CDR2 SVGAGI (reference sequence). The chain's CDR3 is CASRDRGGTDTQYF. The CDR3 DNA reads TGTGCCAGCAGGGACAGGGGGGGTACAGATACGCAGTATTTT.